Each of the 6 T cell receptor beta chains below was sequenced from the same sample in a study of blood T cell repertoires in COVID-19. Assay used: immunoSEQ multiplex PCR; TCRdb lists only in-frame clones, some missing. Here the sample spans about 160,000 clones, around 85% being singletons. The sample was peripheral blood. The receptors come from an elderly man with COVID-19, enrolled during active disease.

V usage is TRBV4-1 and J usage is TRBJ1-1; no clear D. This CDR3 has 12 amino acids. Trimming removed 1 base from V and 7 bases from J, with 7 bases in between. Per the germline V gene, CDR1 is MGHRA and CDR2 is YSYEKL. CDR3 region: CASSQGGSEAFF. In DNA, the CDR3 is TGCGCCAGCAGCCAAGGTGGGAGTGAAGCTTTCTTT.

This sequence joins TRBV15 and TRBJ2-5, with D maybe TRBD1 (5 bases). Deletions cut 8 bases from V and 0 bases from J, with 19 bases between. The CDR3 consists of 16 residues. From germline, CDR1 is LNHNV and CDR2 YYDKDF (reference sequence). CDR3 DNA: TGTGCCACCCGTAGCACAAACAGGCACTACCAAGAGACCCAGTACTTC. The encoded protein is CATRSTNRHYQETQYF.

This clone occurred once. The gene calls are TRBV4-2 and TRBJ1-3; D gene unclear. The V and J ends lost 1 base and 4 bases respectively, with 11 bases between them. CDR3 length equals 15 residues. Looked up from germline, CDR1 is LGHNA and CDR2 is YNFKEQ. The CDR3 is CASSQGPGGGNTIYF. The DNA for the CDR3 is TGTGCCAGCAGCCAAGGGCCCGGAGGGGGAAACACCATATATTTT.

The chain uses TRBV10-3 and TRBJ1-6; D gene ambiguous. Germline values: CDR1 ENHRY, CDR2 SYGVKD. This CDR3 contains 15 residues. Between the trimmed V and J ends, which lost 4 bases and 0 bases, there was a span of 7 bases. CDR3 sequence: CAISGESSYNSPLHF. The DNA for the CDR3 is TGTGCCATCAGTGGGGAGAGCTCCTATAATTCACCCCTCCACTTT.

The DNA for the CDR3 is TGTGCCAGCAGTTCCGGACAGGGAGGGGAAAAACTGTTTTTT. It yields the protein CASSSGQGGEKLFF. V usage is TRBV28 and J usage is TRBJ1-4, with 8 bases identical to TRBD1. CDR1 is MDHEN, CDR2 SYDVKM, per germline. Trimming removed 4 bases from V and 8 bases from J; junction bases left unmatched: 6. The CDR3 spans 14 residues.

The rearrangement joins TRBV6-5 to TRBJ1-6; D might be TRBD1 (5 bases). Germline-derived CDR1 and CDR2 are MNHEY and SVGAGI. The CDR3 has 14 amino acids. Trimming shortened V by 5 bases and J by 9 bases, and 14 bases separated the two germline ends. The CDR3 sequence: CASSLGGSFSPLHF. CDR3 sequence (DNA): TGTGCCAGCAGTCTGGGGGGAAGCTTTTCACCCCTCCACTTT.